Presented here are 16 T cell receptor beta chains from one specimen sequenced in a study of cytomegalovirus exposure and HLA in healthy donors. With 60 Vbeta and 13 Jbeta primers, the PCR was carried out. Only in-frame clones appear in the TCRdb table, and some are missing; sequencing was by immunoSEQ multiplex PCR. Of about 130,000 clones listed, approximately 74% are singletons. The sequencing input was PBMCs. All receptors derive from a man aged 35 to 55 in good health and CMV-seropositive.

The chain has TRBV29-1 and TRBJ2-3, with D perhaps TRBD2 (6 bases). This CDR3 comprises 11 residues. Germline CDR1 reads SQVTM; CDR2 reads ANQGSEA. Between the trimmed V and J ends, which lost 3 bases and 6 bases, there was a span of 7 bases. This CDR3 is CSVELADTQYF. The CDR3 DNA reads as TGCAGCGTTGAGCTAGCGGATACGCAGTATTTT.

The chain couples TRBV28 to TRBJ1-1, with D possibly being TRBD1 (6 bases). Trimming took off 6 bases at V and 4 bases at J, with 9 bases between the two ends. The germline V gene encodes CDR1 MDHEN and CDR2 SYDVKM. The CDR3 is made up of 12 amino acids. This CDR3 is CASRWGPTEAFF. CDR3 nucleotide sequence: TGTGCCAGCAGGTGGGGGCCCACTGAAGCTTTCTTT.

This clone has only one observation. The V call is TRBV15, the J call TRBJ2-3; 9 positions match TRBD2. This CDR3 comprises 13 residues. V shed 8 bases and J 3 bases; nucleotides not matched to a gene: 3. CDR1 and CDR2 (germline): LNHNV, YYDKDF (reference sequence). DNA of the CDR3: TGTGCCACCGGGCGGGGGGGAACAGATACGCAGTATTTT. As protein: CATGRGGTDTQYF.

The rearrangement uses TRBV13 and TRBJ2-3; 7 bases fit TRBD2. Germline trimming cut 5 bases from V and 8 bases from J; bases unmatched to any gene: 13. In germline, CDR1 is PRHDT, CDR2 FYEKMQ (reference sequence). The CDR3 is 15 residues long. The CDR3 region is CASSQLAGTGGTQYF. The CDR3 nucleotides are TGTGCCAGCAGCCAACTCGCGGGAACGGGGGGTACGCAGTATTTT.

The gene calls are TRBV6-5 and TRBJ2-5; 8 nucleotides match TRBD1. CDR3 length: 14 residues. Germline assignment: CDR1 MNHEY and CDR2 SVGAGI. The V segment lost 5 bases and the J segment 10 bases; nucleotides outside the gene matches: 12. Here the CDR3 DNA reads TGTGCCAGCAGTGGGGTCTGGACAGGGATTGACCAGTACTTC. Translated, it gives CASSGVWTGIDQYF.

V is TRBV9 and J is TRBJ1-1, with D uncertain. V gave up 0 bases and J gave up 6 bases, with 15 bases separating them. CDR3 length equals 15 residues. Per germline, CDR1 SGDLS and CDR2 YYNGEE. The CDR3 reads CASSVELDYSAEAFF. The CDR3 region has the DNA TGTGCCAGCAGCGTAGAGCTTGACTATTCAGCTGAAGCTTTCTTT. The full variable domain, its missing parts supplied by reference TRBV9 and TRBJ1-1, is DSGVTQTPKHLITATGQRVTLRCSPRSGDLSVYWYQQSLDQGLQFLIQYYNGEERAKGNILERFSAQQFPDLHSELNLSSLELGDSALYFCASSVELDYSAEAFFGQGTRLTVV.

This clone has just one count. The genes are TRBV6-4 and TRBJ1-1; D may be TRBD1 (5 bases). Trimming removed 2 bases at V and 3 bases at J, with 7 bases between. CDR3 size: 13 residues. CDR1 and CDR2 (germline): MRHNA, SNTAGT. CDR3 region: CASSDRGDTEAFF. The DNA of the CDR3 is TGTGCCAGCAGTGACAGGGGCGACACTGAAGCTTTCTTT.

This clone has just a few counts. The chain combines TRBV10-2 with TRBJ2-7; 10 nucleotides match TRBD2. V was pared by 5 bases and J by 1 base, with 2 bases of the junction left unmatched. CDR1 WSHSY and CDR2 SAAADI come from the germline V gene. There are 14 residues in the CDR3. For the CDR3, the DNA is TGCGCCAGCAGTCCTAGCGGGGGATCCTACGAGCAGTACTTC. Protein: CASSPSGGSYEQYF.

The chain couples TRBV6-1 to TRBJ2-1, with TRBD1 matching over 7 bases. Germline CDR1 is MNHNS and CDR2 is SASEGT. With 7 bases clipped from V and 0 bases from J, the junction kept 6 bases outside the gene matches. The CDR3 runs to 15 residues. The CDR3 is CASNSPGGSYNEQFF. As DNA, the CDR3 is TGTGCCAGCAACTCACCAGGGGGCTCCTACAATGAGCAGTTCTTC.

The chain's CDR3 is CASSPQWGAGSGNTIYF. CDR3 in DNA: TGTGCCAGCAGTCCCCAATGGGGCGCTGGGTCTGGAAACACCATATATTTT. The V call is TRBV27, the J call TRBJ1-3; D is possibly TRBD1 (5 bases). The V gene lost 5 bases and the J gene lost 1 base, with 18 bases spanning the gap. CDR1 and CDR2 (germline): MNHEY, SMNVEV (reference sequence). There are 17 residues in the CDR3.

The chain links TRBV7-2 to TRBJ2-5, with 7 nucleotides matching TRBD1. Germline V gene sequence: CDR1 SGHTA, CDR2 FQGNSA. V lost 5 bases to trimming and J lost 4 bases; unmatched junction nucleotides: 7. The CDR3 totals 14 residues. The CDR3 nucleotides read TGTGCCAGCAGCCCGCAGACAGGGCGAGAGACCCAGTACTTC. It codes for CASSPQTGRETQYF. The whole variable domain, remainder taken from reference TRBV7-2 and TRBJ2-5, is GAGVSQSPSNKVTEKGKDVELRCDPISGHTALYWYRQSLGQGLEFLIYFQGNSAPDKSGLPSDRFSAERTGGSVSTLTIQRTQQEDSAVYLCASSPQTGRETQYFGPGTRLLVL.

This clone was observed a few times. This chain connects TRBV6-6 to TRBJ2-7; 9 bases are a match to TRBD2. Germline loops: CDR1 MNHNY, CDR2 SVGAGI (reference sequence). Trimming at V came to 7 bases and at J to 3 bases, leaving 10 bases not matched to a gene. This CDR3 spans 15 amino acids. The DNA for the CDR3 is TGTGCCAGCATCGGGACTAGCTCGGGGGGCTACGAGCAGTACTTC. As protein: CASIGTSSGGYEQYF.

The V and J genes are TRBV10-2 and TRBJ1-5, with D possibly being TRBD1 (5 bases). The CDR3 has 13 amino acids. Trimming took 3 bases from V and 3 from J, leaving 6 bases between them. The germline V gene encodes CDR1 WSHSY and CDR2 SAAADI. The CDR3 spells CASSEGANQPQHF. The DNA for the CDR3 is TGCGCCAGCAGTGAAGGGGCCAATCAGCCCCAGCATTTT.

V gene TRBV30 combines with J gene TRBJ1-2, with unresolved D. The germline gives CDR1 GTSNPN, CDR2 SVGIG (reference sequence). CDR3 length equals 12 residues. V was pared by 4 bases and J by 1 base, with 7 bases between. DNA for the CDR3: TGTGCCTGGAATCAGGTTAACTATGGCTACACCTTC. It codes for CAWNQVNYGYTF.

The chain uses TRBV5-1 and TRBJ2-5; possible D gene TRBD2, 5 bases. This CDR3 is 18 amino acids long. Trimming took off 1 base at V and 2 bases at J, with 21 bases between the two ends. CDR1 and CDR2 from the germline V gene are SGHRS and YFSETQ. The CDR3 sequence: CASSLFVGLVREQETQYF. The DNA for the CDR3 is TGCGCCAGCAGCTTGTTTGTGGGGTTAGTGAGGGAGCAAGAGACCCAGTACTTC.

V gene TRBV5-6 combines with J gene TRBJ2-7, with 8 positions matching TRBD1. The V and J ends lost 3 bases and 3 bases, in that order; junction bases with no gene match: 2. This CDR3 contains 13 residues. The germline V gene has CDR1 SGHDT and CDR2 YYEEEE. The CDR3 nucleotides are TGTGCCAGCAGCTCGACAGGGGTCTACGAGCAGTACTTC. This codes for CASSSTGVYEQYF. The entire variable domain, with the rest obtained from reference TRBV5-6 and TRBJ2-7, is as follows: DAGVTQSPTHLIKTRGQQVTLRCSPKSGHDTVSWYQQALGQGPQFIFQYYEEEERQRGNFPDRFSGHQFPNYSSELNVNALLLGDSALYLCASSSTGVYEQYFGPGTRLTVT.